This T cell receptor (beta chain) was recovered during a study of blood T cell repertoires in COVID-19. The trim removed 3 bases at V and 4 bases at J, leaving 13 bases unmatched. CDR1 is GTSNPN, CDR2 SVGIG, per germline (reference sequence). The CDR3 sequence is 18 residues long. Clones were sequenced by immunoSEQ multiplex PCR, and TCRdb holds only the in-frame ones, with some missing. The table has about 180,000 clones, over 75% seen once; the top ten hold approximately 9.4%. Sequencing was done on a sample of PBMCs or T cells enriched from blood (not recorded which). The V gene is TRBV30, the J gene TRBJ2-3; 13 bases agree with TRBD2. This TCR came from a woman under 30 who had recovered from COVID-19. Written as DNA, the CDR3 is TGTGCCTGGAGCCTAGGGACTAGCGGGAACTTCCGGGCAGATACGCAGTATTTT. Protein: CAWSLGTSGNFRADTQYF.